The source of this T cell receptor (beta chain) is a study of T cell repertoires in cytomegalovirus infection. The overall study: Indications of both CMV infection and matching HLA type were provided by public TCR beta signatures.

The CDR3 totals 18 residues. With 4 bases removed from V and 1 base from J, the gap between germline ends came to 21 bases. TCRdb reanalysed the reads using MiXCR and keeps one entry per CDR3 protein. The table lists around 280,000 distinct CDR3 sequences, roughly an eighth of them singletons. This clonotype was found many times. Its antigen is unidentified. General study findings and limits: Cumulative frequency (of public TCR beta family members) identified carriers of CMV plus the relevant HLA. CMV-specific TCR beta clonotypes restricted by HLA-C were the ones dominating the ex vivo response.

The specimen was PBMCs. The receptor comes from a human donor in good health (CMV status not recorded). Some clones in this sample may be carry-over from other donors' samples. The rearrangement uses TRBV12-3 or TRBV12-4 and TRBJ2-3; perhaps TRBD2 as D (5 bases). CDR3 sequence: CASSSDYLNSRGTDTQYF. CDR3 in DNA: TGTGCCAGCAGTTCCGACTACCTTAATTCACGGGGCACAGATACGCAGTATTTT.